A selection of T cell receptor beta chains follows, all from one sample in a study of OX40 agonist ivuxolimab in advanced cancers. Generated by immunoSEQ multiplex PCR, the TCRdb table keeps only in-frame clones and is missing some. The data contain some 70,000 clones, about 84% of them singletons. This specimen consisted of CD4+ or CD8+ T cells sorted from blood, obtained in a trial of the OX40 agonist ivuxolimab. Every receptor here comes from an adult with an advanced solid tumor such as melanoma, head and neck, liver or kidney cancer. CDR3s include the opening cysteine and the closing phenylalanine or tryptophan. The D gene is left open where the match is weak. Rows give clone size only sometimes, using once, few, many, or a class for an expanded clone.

DNA: TGCAGCGTTGAACAGGGCAGCGGCACTGAAGCTTTCTTT; CDR3: CSVEQGSGTEAFF; J: TRBJ1-1; V: TRBV29-1; D: NA; size: once
DNA: TGCGCCAGCAGTGAATCGGGGGCACAAGAGACCCAGTACTTC; CDR3: CASSESGAQETQYF; J: TRBJ2-5; V: TRBV10-2; D: NA; size: NA
DNA: TGTGCCAGCAGTCGATCGGAGACGAACACCGGGGAGCTGTTTTTT; CDR3: CASSRSETNTGELFF; J: TRBJ2-2; V: TRBV7-9; D: NA; size: NA
DNA: TGTGCCAGCAACCTGGGACAGGAGAATCAGCCCCAGCATTTT; CDR3: CASNLGQENQPQHF; J: TRBJ1-5; V: TRBV6-5; D: TRBD1; size: NA
DNA: TGTGCCAGCAGTTTCACTATGAACACTGAAGCTTTCTTT; CDR3: CASSFTMNTEAFF; J: TRBJ1-1; V: TRBV27; D: NA; size: NA
DNA: TGCGCCAGCAGCTTCCGGACTAGCGGGGGGAAAGAGACCCAGTACTTC; CDR3: CASSFRTSGGKETQYF; J: TRBJ2-5; V: TRBV5-1; D: TRBD2; size: few
DNA: TGCAGCGGGGGGACAGGTGGCTCTGGAAACACCATATATTTT; CDR3: CSGGTGGSGNTIYF; J: TRBJ1-3; V: TRBV29-1; D: TRBD1; size: NA
DNA: TGTGCCAGCAGCCAAGATCGGGCAGAGTATAGCAATCAGCCCCAGCATTTT; CDR3: CASSQDRAEYSNQPQHF; J: TRBJ1-5; V: TRBV4-2; D: NA; size: few
DNA: TGCAGCGGACGAATAGCGGGAGTTTCAGATACGCAGTATTTT; CDR3: CSGRIAGVSDTQYF; J: TRBJ2-3; V: TRBV29-1; D: TRBD2; size: few
DNA: TGTGCCAGCAGCTCCGGACAGGGAGGGGAGACCCAGTACTTC; CDR3: CASSSGQGGETQYF; J: TRBJ2-5; V: TRBV7-2; D: NA; size: NA
DNA: TGTGCCAGCATAGAGAGGAGCGGGAGACGGAATGAGCAGTTCTTC; CDR3: CASIERSGRRNEQFF; J: TRBJ2-1; V: TRBV2; D: TRBD2; size: NA
DNA: TGTGCCAGCAGCACTGCGGTGTCAGGAAACACCATATATTTT; CDR3: CASSTAVSGNTIYF; J: TRBJ1-3; V: TRBV7-2; D: NA; size: NA
DNA: TGTGCCAGCAGGACGAACGGGGTCATCTTCTATGGCTACACCTTC; CDR3: CASRTNGVIFYGYTF; J: TRBJ1-2; V: TRBV6-1; D: NA; size: NA
DNA: TGTGCCAGCAGCTCATTAGCGGGAGGCCCCCTCGAGCAGTACTTC; CDR3: CASSSLAGGPLEQYF; J: TRBJ2-7; V: TRBV5-5; D: TRBD2; size: NA
DNA: TGCGCCAGCAGCCAAGTCGGGGGGGCGGTCCCAGATACGCAGTATTTT; CDR3: CASSQVGGAVPDTQYF; J: TRBJ2-3; V: TRBV4-1; D: TRBD2; size: NA
DNA: TGCGCCAGCAGCTCCATAGCCGGGGAGCTGTTTTTT; CDR3: CASSSIAGELFF; J: TRBJ2-2; V: TRBV5-1; D: NA; size: NA
DNA: TGTGCCAGCTCACCGGGGTACCTTCAAACGAGATATGGCTACACCTTC; CDR3: CASSPGYLQTRYGYTF; J: TRBJ1-2; V: TRBV18; D: NA; size: NA